The clone carrying this TCR beta chain was seen a few times. This may be a read error: a much more frequent sequence differs by one nucleotide. Germline-derived CDR1 and CDR2 are DFQATT and SNEGSKA (reference sequence). This CDR3 has 13 residues. This record comes from a study of low-dose radiotherapy and immunotherapy resistance in tumors. Study overall: Cohort 2 patients were irradiated with 1 Gy every two weeks, reaching 13 Gy over 26 weeks. Intravenous cyclophosphamide 200 mg/m2 was given every two weeks, one day before radiation and immunotherapy.

As for time point: before trial treatment. Donors were dosed with nivolumab and ipilimumab; they also received aspirin, low-dose cyclophosphamide and low-dose radiotherapy. As a condition of eligibility, patients had advanced solid tumors lacking tumor-infiltrating lymphocytes. Gene-specific TRAV and TRBV primers were used for first-strand cDNA, covering alpha and beta chains. PCR amplification of the TCRs was performed with Phusion for 15 to 25 PCR cycles, and it relied on a constant-region primer together with a V-primer adapter. Using its own MiXCR run on the reads, TCRdb lists one record per CDR3 protein. The sample shows about 60,000 distinct CDR3 sequences, about 23% of them seen only once.

This sample comprised PBMCs, obtained before treatment. This sequence originates from a male donor with prostate cancer. V and J are TRBV20-1 and TRBJ2-2, with 13 bases identical to TRBD2. The CDR3 bases are TGCAAAGGGACTAGCGGGGACACCGGGGAGCTGTTTTTT. Encoded protein: CKGTSGDTGELFF.